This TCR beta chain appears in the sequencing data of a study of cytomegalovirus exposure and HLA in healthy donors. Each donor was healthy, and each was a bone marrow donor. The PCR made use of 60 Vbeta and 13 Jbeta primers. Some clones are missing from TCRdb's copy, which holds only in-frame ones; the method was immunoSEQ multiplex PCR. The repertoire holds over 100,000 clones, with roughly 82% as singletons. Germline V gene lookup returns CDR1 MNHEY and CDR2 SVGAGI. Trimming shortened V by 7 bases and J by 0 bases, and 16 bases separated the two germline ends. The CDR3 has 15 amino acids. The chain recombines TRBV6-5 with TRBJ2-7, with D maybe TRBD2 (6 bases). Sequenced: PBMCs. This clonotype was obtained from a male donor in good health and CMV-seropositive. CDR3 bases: TGTGCCAGCACCAATAGCGGCCCGAGCTCCTACGAGCAGTACTTC. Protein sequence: CASTNSGPSSYEQYF.